The 26 T cell receptor beta chains below were found in one sample sequenced in a study of beta chain features in type 1 diabetes. Expressed TCRB transcripts were sequenced because the entire RNA isolate underwent reverse transcription. The method was immunoSEQ multiplex PCR; TCRdb's version includes in-frame clones alone and lacks a portion of them. This sample has about 5,400 clones, with 75% found just once. Sequencing was performed on Tregs from blood. These receptors were collected from a man between 18 and 29 years old in good health.

The chain links TRBV28 to TRBJ1-2; tentative D call: TRBD1 (5 bases). Germline-derived CDR1 and CDR2 are MDHEN and SYDVKM. Trimming took 7 bases from V and 8 from J, leaving 20 bases between them. The CDR3 length is 14 residues. The chain's CDR3 is CASITEGRVYGYTF. CDR3 bases: TGTGCCAGCATCACGGAGGGCAGGGTTTACGGCTACACCTTC.

This clone occurred once. DNA for the CDR3: TGTGCCCATCGTATGGGCGGGGGGGACGAGCAGTACTTC. Translating gives CAHRMGGGDEQYF. The chain employs TRBV6-6 and TRBJ2-7, with 9 bases aligning to TRBD2. Losses at the gene ends were 11 bases for V and 5 bases for J; bases not matched to a gene: 10. The CDR3 totals 13 residues. The germline CDR1 and CDR2 sequences are MNHNY and SVGAGI (reference sequence).

The genes are TRBV4-1 and TRBJ2-7; 8 bases are shared with TRBD1. The J segment lost 3 bases and the V segment lost 2 bases, leaving 6 bases of the junction unmatched. In germline, CDR1 is MGHRA, CDR2 YSYEKL. This CDR3 has 15 amino acids. CDR3 protein: CASSQPGQANYEQYF. CDR3 nucleotides: TGCGCCAGCAGCCAACCGGGACAGGCAAACTACGAGCAGTACTTC.

J is TRBJ2-6 and V is TRBV5-4; the match to TRBD2 covers 8 bases. Germline CDR1 SGHNT, CDR2 YYREEE (reference sequence). The V segment lost 0 bases and the J segment 4 bases; nucleotides outside the gene matches: 6. The CDR3 sequence is 17 residues long. The chain's CDR3 is CASSLESAGGGANVLTF. The CDR3 region has the DNA TGTGCCAGCAGCTTGGAAAGTGCGGGGGGCGGGGCCAACGTCCTGACTTTC.

The CDR3 DNA reads as TGTGCCAGCAGCTTGTCCGGGACAGATTCCTACGAGCAGTACTTC. This encodes CASSLSGTDSYEQYF. The gene calls are TRBV5-5 and TRBJ2-7, with 7 bases identical to TRBD1. The V gene's germline CDR1 is SGHKS and CDR2 YYEKEE (reference sequence). The CDR3 is 15 residues long. Trimming removed 1 base from V and 1 base from J; junction bases left unmatched: 5.

This chain links TRBV4-1 with TRBJ2-1, with TRBD2 matching over 9 bases. Germline CDR1 is MGHRA and CDR2 is YSYEKL. The CDR3 runs 16 residues. Trimming took 1 base from V and 4 from J; bases not matched to a gene: 5. CDR3 sequence: CASSQALAGPYNEQFF. The DNA for the CDR3 is TGCGCCAGCAGCCAAGCCCTAGCGGGACCGTACAATGAGCAGTTCTTC.

The chain couples TRBV2 to TRBJ1-5; D is undetermined. Germline CDR1 is SNHLY and CDR2 is FYNNEI. V lost 6 bases and J 4 bases, leaving 7 bases between the germline ends. CDR3 length: 12 amino acids. This chain's CDR3 is CASREGNQPQHF. CDR3 DNA: TGTGCCAGCAGGGAGGGAAATCAGCCCCAGCATTTT.

This clone appeared a single time. At one end the junction does not follow the germline gene, possibly because of a read error. V gene TRBV2 combines with J gene TRBJ2-7; D may be TRBD2 (5 bases). The CDR3 runs 13 residues. Germline CDR1 is SNHLY and CDR2 is FYNNEI. CDR3 DNA sequence: TGTGCCAGCAGTGCGGGGAATAGAGTTCATCCTATCTTC. As protein: CASSAGNRVHPIF.

This clone was seen more than once but under ten times. For the CDR3, the DNA is TGTGCCAGCAGTTTTGTGGGGCCGGATCAGCCCCAGCATTTT. Translation gives CASSFVGPDQPQHF. V and J are TRBV28 and TRBJ1-5; possible D gene TRBD1, 5 bases. Between the trimmed V and J ends, which lost 3 bases and 5 bases, there was a span of 11 bases. This CDR3 is built from 14 residues. The germline V gene encodes CDR1 MDHEN and CDR2 SYDVKM.

The chain uses TRBV7-6 and TRBJ2-5, with D tentatively TRBD1 (6 bases). The J call could be wrong; TRBJ2-7 is a better fit for the DNA end. CDR1 SGHVS and CDR2 FNYEAQ come from the germline V gene. CDR3 length: 13 amino acids. The CDR3 DNA is TGTGCCAGCAGCTTCGGCAGGGGCTACGAGCAGTACTTC. Its translation is CASSFGRGYEQYF.

This chain joins TRBV10-3 and TRBJ1-5; 8 positions match TRBD1. The CDR3 contains 15 residues. The germline V gene has CDR1 ENHRY and CDR2 SYGVKD. After removal of 6 bases from V and 2 bases from J, the junction contained 6 bases not matched to a gene. The CDR3 loop is CAISKQGDGNQPQHF. DNA for the CDR3: TGTGCCATCAGCAAACAGGGGGATGGCAATCAGCCCCAGCATTTT.

The V and J genes are TRBV20-1 and TRBJ2-7, with no clear D. Between the trimmed V and J ends, which lost 3 bases and 6 bases, there was a span of 9 bases. The germline gives CDR1 DFQATT, CDR2 SNEGSKA (reference sequence). The CDR3 has 11 amino acids. CDR3 in amino acids: CSASGNREQYF. The CDR3 bases are TGCAGTGCTAGCGGTAACCGCGAGCAGTACTTC.

The chain links TRBV9 to TRBJ2-3, with D unclear. The CDR3 contains 12 residues. The germline V gene encodes CDR1 SGDLS and CDR2 YYNGEE. V gave up 4 bases and J gave up 7 bases, with 10 bases separating them. CDR3 coding DNA: TGTGCCAGCAGCTCCAGAGGAAATACGCAGTATTTT. Translated, it gives CASSSRGNTQYF. The full variable domain, with the rest looked up from reference TRBV9 and TRBJ2-3, is DSGVTQTPKHLITATGQRVTLRCSPRSGDLSVYWYQQSLDQGLQFLIQYYNGEERAKGNILERFSAQQFPDLHSELNLSSLELGDSALYFCASSSRGNTQYFGPGTRLTVL.

This clone was detected only a few times. This rearrangement joins TRBV9 to TRBJ1-5; 7 bases are shared with TRBD1. Germline lookup yields CDR1 SGDLS and CDR2 YYNGEE. Unmatched junction bases numbered 2, after V lost 0 bases and J lost 2 bases. This CDR3 comprises 15 residues. The DNA of the CDR3 is TGTGCCAGCAGCGTAGGCGGACAGGGCAATCAGCCCCAGCATTTT. It translates to CASSVGGQGNQPQHF.

The CDR3 DNA reads TGTGCCAGCGGGGCAGGCTACGAGCAGTACTTC. It specifies CASGAGYEQYF. The rearrangement uses TRBV6-1 and TRBJ2-7; D may be TRBD1 (5 bases). The V gene lost 8 bases and the J gene lost 3 bases, with 8 bases spanning the gap. The CDR3 spans 11 residues. Germline V gene data show CDR1 as MNHNS and CDR2 as SASEGT.

The chain is built from TRBV7-2 and TRBJ2-6; possible D gene TRBD2, 5 bases. The CDR3 has 15 residues. Between the trimmed V and J ends, which lost 5 bases and 0 bases, there was a span of 8 bases. In germline, CDR1 is SGHTA, CDR2 FQGNSA. The CDR3: CASSPGNSGANVLTF. As DNA, the CDR3 is TGTGCCAGCAGCCCCGGGAACTCTGGGGCCAACGTCCTGACTTTC.

The V gene is TRBV2, the J gene TRBJ1-6; 7 nucleotides match TRBD1. The ends lost 2 bases at V and 7 bases at J; junction bases unmatched: 14. The germline gives CDR1 SNHLY, CDR2 FYNNEI. CDR3 size: 18 residues. This CDR3 is CASSERGPVSVANSPLHF. DNA of the CDR3: TGTGCCAGCAGTGAAAGGGGGCCGGTTTCTGTTGCGAATTCACCCCTCCACTTT.

The J gene is TRBJ2-5, the V gene TRBV30; D is uncertain. Germline loops: CDR1 GTSNPN, CDR2 SVGIG (reference sequence). The CDR3 spans 10 residues. Trimming cost V 2 bases and J 4 bases, with 2 bases left between them. The CDR3 DNA follows: TGTGCCTGGAGTCTAGAGACCCAGTACTTC. Translating gives CAWSLETQYF.

The chain joins TRBV30 to TRBJ2-6; D not certain. Germline V gives CDR1 GTSNPN, CDR2 SVGIG (reference sequence). This CDR3 has 14 amino acids. The V and J ends lost 0 bases and 3 bases respectively, with 6 bases between them. Written as DNA, the CDR3 is TGTGCCTGGAGTGTCAGTGGTGGGGCCAACGTCCTGACTTTC. Translation gives CAWSVSGGANVLTF.

The CDR3 DNA is TGTGCCAGCACCCTATCCGGCGGAGATCCTGAAGCTTTCTTT. It specifies CASTLSGGDPEAFF. V is TRBV27 and J is TRBJ1-1; D gene unclear. V gave up 7 bases and J gave up 6 bases, with 18 bases separating them. Looked up from germline, CDR1 is MNHEY and CDR2 is SMNVEV (reference sequence). The CDR3 consists of 14 residues.

This chain connects TRBV29-1 to TRBJ1-3, with a possible D match to TRBD1 (5 bases). This CDR3 region has 13 residues. Deletions cut 5 bases from V and 2 bases from J, with 10 bases between. The germline V gene encodes CDR1 SQVTM and CDR2 ANQGSEA. The CDR3 bases are TGCAGCGTTCGCCCAGGGACTGGAAACACCATATATTTT. This codes for CSVRPGTGNTIYF.

This chain uses TRBV4-1 with TRBJ2-3; 7 bases agree with TRBD1. CDR3 length: 14 residues. V shed 3 bases, J shed 1 base, and the junction held 1 base outside the gene matches. The germline gives CDR1 MGHRA, CDR2 YSYEKL. Here the CDR3 reads CASSHGQGTDTQYF. CDR3 nucleotide sequence: TGCGCCAGCAGCCATGGACAGGGCACAGATACGCAGTATTTT.

This clone came up a few times. The chain employs TRBV7-9 and TRBJ1-5, with 9 bases identical to TRBD1. The CDR3 covers 15 residues. V shed 1 base, J shed 2 bases, and the junction held 0 bases outside the gene matches. The germline gives CDR1 SEHNR, CDR2 FQNEAQ (reference sequence). The CDR3 nucleotides read TGTGCCAGCAGCTTAGGGACAGGGGGCAATCAGCCCCAGCATTTT. It specifies CASSLGTGGNQPQHF.

The chain combines TRBV15 with TRBJ2-6, with D unresolved. The length of the CDR3 is 17 residues. Germline CDR1 and CDR2: LNHNV and YYDKDF (reference sequence). Deletions cut 1 base from V and 2 bases from J, with 12 bases between. The CDR3 region has the DNA TGTGCCACCAGCAGAGGAGTCAATCTGGCTGGGGCCAACGTCCTGACTTTC. Amino acids: CATSRGVNLAGANVLTF.

The V call is TRBV9, the J call TRBJ2-5, with a possible D match to TRBD1 (6 bases). Per the germline V gene, CDR1 is SGDLS and CDR2 is YYNGEE. V dropped 4 bases and J dropped 5 bases, with 21 bases sitting between them. The CDR3 runs to 16 residues. CDR3: CASSTHSRGFSETQYF. CDR3 nucleotide sequence: TGTGCCAGCAGCACCCACTCCAGGGGTTTCTCGGAGACCCAGTACTTC.

J is TRBJ1-2 and V is TRBV15; D not resolved. Germline CDR1 reads LNHNV; CDR2 reads YYDKDF (reference sequence). The CDR3 spans 14 residues. The germline V and J ends were trimmed by 0 bases and 0 bases, with 5 bases remaining between them. The CDR3 DNA is TGTGCCACCAGCAGAGATTCTGCTAACTATGGCTACACCTTC. Protein product: CATSRDSANYGYTF. The whole variable domain, remainder taken from reference TRBV15 and TRBJ1-2, is DAMVIQNPRYQVTQFGKPVTLSCSQTLNHNVMYWYQQKSSQAPKLLFHYYDKDFNNEADTPDNFQSRRPNTSFCFLDIRSPGLGDTAMYLCATSRDSANYGYTFGSGTRLTVV.